Below, one TCR beta chain is given with its context. No antigen is known for it. The data are from a study of sequential checkpoint blockade in melanoma. As for the study in general: Each arm's sequence ended with maintenance nivolumab. TCRbeta immunosequencing was performed on DNA from 90 to 100 pretreatment melanoma tumor samples. About two dozen patients had tumor biopsies before treatment and at week 13. The study, taken as a whole, reports: Pretreatment TIL clonality tracked with response in the nivolumab-first arm.

The repertoire was sequenced with immunoSEQ multiplex PCR; TCRdb's copy has only in-frame clones and lacks some. This sample carries fewer than 2,500 clones, approximately 18% of them seen once, and the ten largest clones take roughly an eighth. The germline V gene has CDR1 MNHGY and CDR2 SAAAGT. The length of the CDR3 is 14 residues. Trimming pared 4 bases from V and 1 base from J, leaving 10 bases between. Treatment in this sample: randomized to nivolumab then ipilimumab (arm A) or the reverse (arm B). The TCR originated in a human donor with melanoma. Here the sequenced sample was tumor tissue (inferred from file names), taken from a patient given nivolumab and ipilimumab in sequence. The chain links TRBV6-8 to TRBJ1-1, with unresolved D. CDR3 protein: CASSFDMKNTEAFF. CDR3 DNA sequence: TGTGCCAGCAGTTTCGACATGAAGAACACTGAAGCTTTCTTT.